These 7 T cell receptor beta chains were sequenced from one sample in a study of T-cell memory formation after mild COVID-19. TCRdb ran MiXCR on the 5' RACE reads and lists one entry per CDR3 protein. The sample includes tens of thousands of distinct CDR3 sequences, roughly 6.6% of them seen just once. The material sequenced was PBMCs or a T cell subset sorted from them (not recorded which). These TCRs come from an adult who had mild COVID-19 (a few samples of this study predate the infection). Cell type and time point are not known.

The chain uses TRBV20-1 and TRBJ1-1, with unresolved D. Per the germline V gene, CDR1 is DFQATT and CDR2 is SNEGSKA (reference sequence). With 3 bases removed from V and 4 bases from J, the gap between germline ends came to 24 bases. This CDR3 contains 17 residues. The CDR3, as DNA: TGCAGTGCTAGGGGAATAACGTGGGATCTTTTGGGCACTGAAGCTTTCTTT. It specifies CSARGITWDLLGTEAFF.

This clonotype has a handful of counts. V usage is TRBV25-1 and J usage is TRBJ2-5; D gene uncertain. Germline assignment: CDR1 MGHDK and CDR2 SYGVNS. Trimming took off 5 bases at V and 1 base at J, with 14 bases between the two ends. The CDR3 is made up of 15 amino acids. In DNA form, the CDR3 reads TGTGCCAGCAGTCCGGCACCACCTCGCCAAGAGACCCAGTACTTC. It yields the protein CASSPAPPRQETQYF.

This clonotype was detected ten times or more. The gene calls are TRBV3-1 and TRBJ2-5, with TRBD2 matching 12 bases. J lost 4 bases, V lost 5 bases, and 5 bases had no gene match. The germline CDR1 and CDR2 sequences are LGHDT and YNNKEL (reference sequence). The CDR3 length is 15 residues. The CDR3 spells CASSSTSGRRETQYF. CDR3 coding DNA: TGTGCCAGCAGCTCCACTAGCGGGAGGCGAGAGACCCAGTACTTC.

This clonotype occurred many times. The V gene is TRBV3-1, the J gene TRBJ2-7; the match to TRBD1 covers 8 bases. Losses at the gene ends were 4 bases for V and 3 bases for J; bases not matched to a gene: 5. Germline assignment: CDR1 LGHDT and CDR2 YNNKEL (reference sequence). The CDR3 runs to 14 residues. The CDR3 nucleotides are TGTGCCAGCAGCCCGAGACAGGGGTACTACGAGCAGTACTTC. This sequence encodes CASSPRQGYYEQYF.

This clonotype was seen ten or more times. In DNA form, the CDR3 reads TGTGCCACCAGTGAGAGCGGGAGGAAGAACGAGCAGTACTTC. Amino acids: CATSESGRKNEQYF. This rearrangement joins TRBV24-1 to TRBJ2-7; 9 nucleotides match TRBD2. This CDR3 contains 14 residues. Trimming at V came to 4 bases and at J to 5 bases, leaving 5 bases not matched to a gene. The germline V gene has CDR1 KGHDR and CDR2 SFDVKD.

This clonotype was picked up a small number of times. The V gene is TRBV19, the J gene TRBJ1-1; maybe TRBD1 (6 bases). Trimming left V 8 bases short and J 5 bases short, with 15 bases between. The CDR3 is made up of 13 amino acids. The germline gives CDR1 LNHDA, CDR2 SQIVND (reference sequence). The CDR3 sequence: CASRGAGVTEAFF. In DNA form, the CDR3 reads TGTGCCAGTCGAGGGGCAGGGGTTACTGAAGCTTTCTTT.

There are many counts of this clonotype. CDR3 in DNA: TGCGCCAGCAGCTCCGGAGGCCAGGGACTGAACTATGGCTACACCTTC. Its translation is CASSSGGQGLNYGYTF. The chain has TRBV5-1 and TRBJ1-2; TRBD1 might be the D (5 bases). There are 16 residues in the CDR3. From germline, CDR1 is SGHRS and CDR2 YFSETQ. The V gene lost 3 bases and the J gene lost 2 bases, with 17 bases spanning the gap.